This T cell receptor beta chain emerged from a study of regulatory T cells in long-lasting Graves disease. Study at large: Over 5 years on antithyroid drugs plus positive TSH receptor antibodies marked Graves' disease as persistent. Overall study results and limits: Persistent cases of Graves' showed reduced TCR diversity relative to newly diagnosed patients. It was possible that the small sample size reduced accuracy.

Sample time point: persistent/refractory GD, antithyroid drugs over 5 years with positive TRAb. The authors made the TCR library using RNA they extracted from PBMCs. The guidelines of the American Thyroid Association were the basis for diagnosing Graves' disease. To make TCR beta libraries, researchers used iRepertoire HTBI primers and Arm-PCR of CDR3 regions. Each CDR3 protein is one row after TCRdb ran MiXCR on the multiplex PCR reads. The table shows roughly 490,000 distinct CDR3 sequences, with 22% occurring only once. Trimming took off 2 bases at V and 2 bases at J, with 10 bases between the two ends. Per germline, CDR1 ENHRY and CDR2 SYGVKD. The CDR3 is 15 residues long. With respect to this clonotype: Its matching antigen is unknown.

This receptor was taken from a female donor with Graves disease. The sample here was peripheral blood mononuclear cells (PBMCs), taken when the disease was refractory, from a patient treated with antithyroid drugs. The chain employs TRBV10-3 and TRBJ2-4, with D hard to call. In DNA form, the CDR3 reads TGTGCCATCAGTGAGATGGGGTGGTCCAAAAACATTCAGTACTTC. This encodes CAISEMGWSKNIQYF.